Below are 10 T cell receptor beta chains sequenced from a single sample in a study of T cells in Graves' hyperthyroidism and ophthalmopathy. Amplification yielded TCR beta CDR3 regions, with RNA transcripts as the source. The primer set for the first-round RT-PCR of the TCR CDR3 was HTBI. From the multiplex PCR reads, TCRdb called clonotypes with MiXCR, one entry per CDR3 protein. This sample has 450,000 to 650,000 distinct CDR3 sequences; approximately 17% occur once, and the top ten carry 17%. The sequenced sample consisted of blood. The receptors originated from a young woman with Graves' ophthalmopathy.

The sample holds a few counts of this clonotype. The CDR3 here is CSVAPGFGYTF. The CDR3, as DNA: TGCAGCGTTGCACCAGGGTTTGGCTACACCTTC. The V call is TRBV29-1, the J call TRBJ1-2, with TRBD1 as a possible D gene (5 bases). V was cut by 4 bases and J by 7 bases, with 10 bases left in between. Germline assignment: CDR1 SQVTM and CDR2 ANQGSEA. This CDR3 spans 11 amino acids.

This chain uses TRBV6-1 with TRBJ2-1, with TRBD2 matching 13 bases. This CDR3 has 17 residues. Germline CDR1 and CDR2: MNHNS and SASEGT. V was clipped by 5 bases and J by 8 bases; unmatched bases: 12. CDR3 sequence: CASSPQKTSGRLDEQFF. CDR3 sequence (DNA): TGTGCCAGCAGTCCGCAAAAGACTAGCGGGAGGCTGGATGAGCAGTTCTTC.

In this sample, this clonotype turned up many times. The chain couples TRBV20-1 to TRBJ1-1; D gene uncertain. The CDR3 runs to 11 residues. The germline CDR1 and CDR2 sequences are DFQATT and SNEGSKA (reference sequence). V shed 0 bases and J shed 7 bases, with 6 bases lying between them. The DNA for the CDR3 is TGCAGTGCTAGAGATCCCGGTGAAGCTTTCTTT. Translating gives CSARDPGEAFF.

This clonotype has at least ten counts. V is TRBV20-1 and J is TRBJ2-3, with TRBD1 matching over 9 bases. This CDR3 has 14 residues. J gave up 4 bases and V 4 bases, and 6 bases lay outside the gene matches. CDR1 DFQATT and CDR2 SNEGSKA come from the germline V gene (reference sequence). The CDR3 spells CSAMGQGRADTQYF. In DNA, the CDR3 is TGCAGTGCTATGGGACAGGGAAGGGCAGATACGCAGTATTTT.

The V call is TRBV6-2 or TRBV6-3, the J call TRBJ2-3; 7 positions match TRBD1. The J segment lost 4 bases and the V segment lost 7 bases, leaving 11 bases of the junction unmatched. The germline V gene encodes CDR1 MNHEY and CDR2 SVGEGT. The CDR3 extends over 15 amino acids. Written as DNA, the CDR3 is TGTGCCAGCAACACCCCGACAGGGAACCCAGATACGCAGTATTTT. This sequence encodes CASNTPTGNPDTQYF.

This chain uses TRBV19 with TRBJ1-5, with 7 bases aligning to TRBD1. V was pared by 4 bases and J by 2 bases, with 8 bases of the junction left unmatched. This CDR3 region has 16 residues. The germline V gene encodes CDR1 LNHDA and CDR2 SQIVND (reference sequence). This chain's CDR3 is CASSRVAQGGNQPQHF. CDR3 nucleotide sequence: TGTGCCAGTAGTAGGGTGGCCCAGGGGGGCAATCAGCCCCAGCATTTT.

This clonotype appeared many times. The gene calls are TRBV28 and TRBJ2-7, with TRBD1 as a possible D gene (5 bases). The CDR3 is 14 residues long. Trimming shortened V by 5 bases and J by 2 bases, and 13 bases separated the two germline ends. CDR1 and CDR2 from the germline V gene are MDHEN and SYDVKM. The CDR3 bases are TGTGCCAGCAGTCCGCTTGGGGCCACCTACGAGCAGTACTTC. Amino acids: CASSPLGATYEQYF.

This clonotype was detected once. A read error is likely, as this CDR3 ends without the conserved phenylalanine or tryptophan. This sequence joins TRBV24-1 and TRBJ2-1; D is unclear. This CDR3 has 13 residues. Between the trimmed V and J ends, which lost 4 bases and 3 bases, there was a span of 6 bases. Germline CDR1 reads KGHDR; CDR2 reads SFDVKD. CDR3 sequence reads: CATSDRIYNEQFS. The CDR3 bases are TGTGCCACCAGTGACAGGATCTACAATGAGCAGTTCTCC.

The V and J genes are TRBV7-2 and TRBJ1-2, with 9 bases identical to TRBD1. Germline CDR1 and CDR2: SGHTA and FQGNSA. The CDR3 has 14 amino acids. Trimming took 5 bases from V and 8 from J; bases not matched to a gene: 9. The CDR3 spells CASSVNRGLEGYTF. In nucleotides, the CDR3 is TGTGCCAGCAGCGTAAACAGGGGGCTAGAAGGCTACACCTTC.

This clonotype has just a few counts. One end of the junction varies from germline; a read error may be responsible. V and J are TRBV10-3 and TRBJ2-7; D is undetermined. Per the germline V gene, CDR1 is ENHRY and CDR2 is SYGVKD. The CDR3 consists of 11 residues. This chain's CDR3 is CAIRELYEQYF. CDR3 in DNA: TGTGCCATCAGGGAGTTATACGAGCAGTACTTC.